The present T cell receptor (beta chain) was sequenced within a study of cytomegalovirus exposure and HLA in healthy donors. Whole-study findings and limits: In vitro assays verified that three CMV-associated chains recognized CMV antigens specifically. TCR beta chains numbering more than 150 were designated cytomegalovirus-associated.

About this clone itself: Antigen unknown.

CDR3 length: 18 residues. In germline, CDR1 is SEHNR, CDR2 FQNEAQ (reference sequence). V lost 4 bases and J lost 1; bases outside the gene matches: 11. PCR amplification relied on 60 Vbeta primers (plus 13 Jbeta primers). Only in-frame clones appear in the TCRdb table, and some are missing; sequencing was by immunoSEQ multiplex PCR. The sample has tens of thousands of clones; approximately 84% are singletons. This TCR was sampled from a woman aged 50 to 65 in good health and CMV-seronegative. This chain links TRBV7-9 with TRBJ2-1, with TRBD2 identical over 9 bases. The sequencing input was PBMCs. CDR3 nucleotides: TGTGCCAGCAGCTCACCTCGACTAGCGGTTGGGTCCTACAATGAGCAGTTCTTC. Translating it yields CASSSPRLAVGSYNEQFF.